This T cell receptor (beta chain) was recovered during a study of shared clonotypes between healthy human individuals. Here immunoSEQ multiplex PCR was the method, and the copy in TCRdb shows in-frame clones only, minus some. Among around 2,000,000 clones listed, about 94% were seen once. The trim removed 5 bases at V and 7 bases at J, leaving 16 bases unmatched. Germline CDR1 reads LNHDA; CDR2 reads SQIVND (reference sequence). The CDR3 sequence is 17 residues long. Overall study results and limits: An expected dependence of interdonor clonotype sharing on sequencing depth was noted. Although depth was large, rarefaction showed that sequencing of the sorted subsets was incomplete. Naive subsets tended to show greater estimated richness than memory subsets.

Naive CD8 populations comprised CD45RO-negative cells positively selected for CCR7, excluding terminally differentiated effector memory CD45RA+ cells. Donors had no recently reported acute infections or vaccinations and were HIV-negative. To note about this clone: Its antigen is currently unknown.

The rearrangement uses TRBV19 and TRBJ1-4, with 7 bases identical to TRBD1. This receptor was identified in a man aged 18 to 29 in good health. The specimen sequenced was naive CD8+ T cells sorted from blood. CDR3: CASSPLIPGTVAEKLFF. CDR3 bases: TGTGCCAGTAGTCCCTTGATCCCCGGGACAGTGGCTGAAAAACTGTTTTTT.